Below, 14 T cell receptor beta chains from the same sample are listed, as sequenced in a study of T cells in localized non-small cell lung cancer. Some clones are missing from TCRdb's copy, which holds only in-frame ones; the method was immunoSEQ multiplex PCR. The table lists roughly 39,000 clones, around nine tenths of them singletons, with 3% to 4.5% in the top ten. The sample was peripheral blood, taken before any cancer treatment. The source of these receptors is a man aged 18-55 years with stage I lung adenocarcinoma.

This chain joins TRBV7-8 and TRBJ1-4; 9 bases agree with TRBD1. The CDR3 loop spans 15 amino acids. The germline CDR1 and CDR2 sequences are SGHVS and FQNEAQ. The junction had 8 bases not matched to a gene; V was cut back by 4 bases and J by 8 bases. The CDR3 nucleotides read TGTGCCAGCAGCTCACCGGGACAGGGTCTGGAAAAACTGTTTTTT. Protein: CASSSPGQGLEKLFF.

The CDR3 nucleotides are TGTGCCAGCAGCCAACAGGCAGCCACTGAAGCTTTCTTT. It codes for CASSQQAATEAFF. The chain recombines TRBV7-2 with TRBJ1-1; possibly TRBD1 for D (5 bases). Trimming shortened V by 5 bases and J by 4 bases, and 11 bases separated the two germline ends. The CDR3 loop spans 13 amino acids. From germline, CDR1 is SGHTA and CDR2 FQGNSA.

The CDR3 region has the DNA TGTGCCAGCAGCTCCTCCGGACCACGGGAAGCTTTCTTT. Protein: CASSSSGPREAFF. The V call is TRBV6-5, the J call TRBJ1-1; no clear D. The V gene lost 6 bases and the J gene lost 8 bases, with 16 bases spanning the gap. CDR1 and CDR2 (germline): MNHEY, SVGAGI. CDR3 length: 13 residues.

J is TRBJ1-1 and V is TRBV7-9; D gene uncertain. Germline lookup yields CDR1 SEHNR and CDR2 FQNEAQ (reference sequence). This CDR3 contains 13 residues. Trimming cost V 2 bases and J 4 bases, with 8 bases left between them. DNA for the CDR3: TGTGCCAGCAGCTTACAGCCCGGCACTGAAGCTTTCTTT. Its protein is CASSLQPGTEAFF.

This rearrangement joins TRBV19 to TRBJ2-5, with D possibly being TRBD1 (6 bases). This CDR3 has 15 amino acids. V dropped 3 bases and J dropped 7 bases, with 18 bases sitting between them. The germline V gene has CDR1 LNHDA and CDR2 SQIVND (reference sequence). CDR3 amino acids: CASSISNRDRGTQYF. In DNA form, the CDR3 reads TGTGCCAGTAGTATTAGTAACAGGGACCGGGGGACCCAGTACTTC.

This clone was observed a few times. The gene calls are TRBV28 and TRBJ1-6, with a possible D match to TRBD1 (5 bases). The V gene's germline CDR1 is MDHEN and CDR2 SYDVKM. The germline V and J ends were trimmed by 5 bases and 4 bases, with 6 bases remaining between them. This CDR3 is built from 13 residues. CDR3 sequence: CASSGGYNSPLHF. CDR3 DNA sequence: TGTGCCAGCAGTGGGGGATATAATTCACCCCTCCACTTT.

The chain couples TRBV19 to TRBJ2-7; perhaps TRBD2 as D (6 bases). V gave up 5 bases and J gave up 2 bases, with 22 bases separating them. The CDR3 length is 17 residues. CDR1 is LNHDA, CDR2 SQIVND, per germline (reference sequence). The CDR3 here is CASSSTRVPGDPYEQYF. CDR3 nucleotide sequence: TGTGCCAGTAGTTCTACCCGGGTCCCGGGAGATCCCTACGAGCAGTACTTC.

The chain recombines TRBV7-6 with TRBJ2-3; TRBD2 matches at 8 bases. Germline V gene lookup returns CDR1 SGHVS and CDR2 FNYEAQ. V dropped 1 base and J dropped 0; count of bases not matched to a gene: 6. This CDR3 has 17 amino acids. This chain's CDR3 is CASSLVSGGTSTDTQYF. CDR3 in DNA: TGTGCCAGCAGCTTAGTATCGGGGGGGACTAGCACAGATACGCAGTATTTT.

V gene TRBV6-5 combines with J gene TRBJ1-2; D may be TRBD1 (6 bases). The germline V gene has CDR1 MNHEY and CDR2 SVGAGI. V gave up 6 bases and J gave up 6 bases, with 14 bases separating them. The CDR3 totals 13 residues. The CDR3: CASREQGENGYTF. The CDR3 DNA reads as TGTGCCAGCAGAGAACAGGGAGAGAATGGCTACACCTTC.

This clone was counted between two and nine times. This chain connects TRBV7-2 to TRBJ1-6; D gene ambiguous. V lost 7 bases, J lost 9 bases, and 19 bases lay in between. Germline V lookup: CDR1 SGHTA, CDR2 FQGNSA. This CDR3 has 15 amino acids. CDR3 nucleotides: TGTGCCAGCACCGCCGCACGGGGTACTGGTTCACCCCTCCACTTT. This encodes CASTAARGTGSPLHF.

The V gene is TRBV7-2, the J gene TRBJ2-2; D unclear. Trimming removed 3 bases at V and 1 base at J, with 9 bases between. Germline lookup yields CDR1 SGHTA and CDR2 FQGNSA. The CDR3 consists of 15 residues. The CDR3 loop reads CASSLAAVNTGELFF. The CDR3 nucleotides read TGTGCCAGCAGCTTGGCCGCGGTGAACACCGGGGAGCTGTTTTTT. The whole variable domain, remainder taken from reference TRBV7-2 and TRBJ2-2, is GAGVSQSPSNKVTEKGKDVELRCDPISGHTALYWYRQSLGQGLEFLIYFQGNSAPDKSGLPSDRFSAERTGGSVSTLTIQRTQQEDSAVYLCASSLAAVNTGELFFGEGSRLTVL.

V is TRBV4-3 and J is TRBJ2-2; 8 bases match TRBD1. Germline lookup yields CDR1 LGHNA and CDR2 YSLEER. The CDR3 extends over 17 amino acids. V shed 4 bases and J 2 bases; nucleotides not matched to a gene: 9. The CDR3 region has the DNA TGCGCCAGCAGCCCCCCGACAGGGGCCCCAAACACCGGGGAGCTGTTTTTT. Translated, it gives CASSPPTGAPNTGELFF.

The V gene is TRBV4-3, the J gene TRBJ1-2, with a possible D match to TRBD1 (6 bases). The length of the CDR3 is 15 residues. The V end was cut by 1 base, the J end by 5 bases, with 14 bases between. The germline V gene has CDR1 LGHNA and CDR2 YSLEER. The CDR3: CASSQAPSGAYGYTF. CDR3 DNA sequence: TGCGCCAGCAGCCAAGCCCCGTCAGGGGCTTATGGCTACACCTTC.

This clone was seen a single time. CDR3 sequence reads: CASSYSPGEVGTQYF. The CDR3 DNA is TGTGCCAGCAGTTACTCGCCAGGGGAGGTAGGGACCCAGTACTTC. V gene TRBV6-6 combines with J gene TRBJ2-5; D is possibly TRBD1 or TRBD2 (6 bases each). Per germline, CDR1 MNHNY and CDR2 SVGAGI (reference sequence). V was clipped by 0 bases and J by 7 bases, with 15 bases between them. The CDR3 has 15 amino acids.